This T cell receptor (beta chain) comes out of a study of blood T cell repertoires in COVID-19. Background on the study: COVID-19 samples collected from the United States, Italy and Spain covered acute and convalescent phases. T cells, B-cell-depleted T cells, or PBMCs supplied cDNA or gDNA.

This clone has a single count. Self-reported history from a screening survey and questionnaire set each donor's cohort. Cohort 3 donors counted as recovered after two negative PCRs, clearance, or resolved symptoms. Sequenced by immunoSEQ multiplex PCR; TCRdb stores in-frame clones only, minus some. Of about 270,000 clones in the sample, 85% to 90% were seen once. Germline V CDR1 and CDR2: MNHEY, SMNVEV (reference sequence). Trimming took off 6 bases at V and 7 bases at J, with 12 bases between the two ends. The CDR3 spans 13 residues. The rearrangement joins TRBV27 to TRBJ1-4, with D unclear. This sequence originates from a woman aged 55-75 years who had recovered from COVID-19. Specimen: PBMCs or T cells enriched from blood (not recorded which). In DNA, the CDR3 is TGTGCCAGCAGCCCCCAGGTTGGTGAAAAACTGTTTTTT. Encoded protein: CASSPQVGEKLFF. The full variable domain, completed using reference TRBV27 and TRBJ1-4, is EAQVTQNPRYLITVTGKKLTVTCSQNMNHEYMSWYRQDPGLGLRQIYYSMNVEVTDKGDVPEGYKVSRKEKRNFPLILESPSPNQTSLYFCASSPQVGEKLFFGSGTQLSVL.